This TCR beta chain came from a study of vaccination and CD4 T cells after COVID-19. The CDR3 is 15 amino acids. The J segment lost 7 bases and the V segment lost 3 bases, leaving 11 bases of the junction unmatched. Germline lookup yields CDR1 KGHSH and CDR2 LQKENI. Cultured CD4+ T-cell DNA underwent Oncomine TCR Beta short-read sequencing. TCRdb re-called the PCR reads with MiXCR, one entry per CDR3 protein. The sample has some 7,200 distinct CDR3 sequences; under 45% are singletons. On this clonotype: The target antigen is unknown.

Stated treatment: 10-day PBMC culture with coronavirus spike peptide pools or control peptides (ViraFEST assay). Pre-COVID-19 pandemic sampling (2011-2018) yielded the unexposed donor's CD4+ T cells. Following a culture period (around 10 days), negative selection was used to isolate CD4+ T cells. Testing used SARS-CoV-2 S/N and four cold-coronavirus spikes on unexposed-donor CD4+ T cells, cells permitting. The receptor comes from a human donor in good health. The sample taken for sequencing was CD4+ T cells from blood, cultured in vitro. The chain couples TRBV18 to TRBJ2-5; 7 bases align to TRBD2. The CDR3 coding sequence is TGTGCCAGCTCACCCGGGAGCGGGGACTCGGGGACCCAGTACTTC. Its protein product is CASSPGSGDSGTQYF. Looking up the rest from reference TRBV18 and TRBJ2-5 gives the full variable domain: NAGVMQNPRHLVRRRGQEARLRCSPMKGHSHVYWYRQLPEEGLKFMVYLQKENIIDESGMPKERFSAEFPKEGPSILRIQQVVRGDSAAYFCASSPGSGDSGTQYFGPGTRLLVL.